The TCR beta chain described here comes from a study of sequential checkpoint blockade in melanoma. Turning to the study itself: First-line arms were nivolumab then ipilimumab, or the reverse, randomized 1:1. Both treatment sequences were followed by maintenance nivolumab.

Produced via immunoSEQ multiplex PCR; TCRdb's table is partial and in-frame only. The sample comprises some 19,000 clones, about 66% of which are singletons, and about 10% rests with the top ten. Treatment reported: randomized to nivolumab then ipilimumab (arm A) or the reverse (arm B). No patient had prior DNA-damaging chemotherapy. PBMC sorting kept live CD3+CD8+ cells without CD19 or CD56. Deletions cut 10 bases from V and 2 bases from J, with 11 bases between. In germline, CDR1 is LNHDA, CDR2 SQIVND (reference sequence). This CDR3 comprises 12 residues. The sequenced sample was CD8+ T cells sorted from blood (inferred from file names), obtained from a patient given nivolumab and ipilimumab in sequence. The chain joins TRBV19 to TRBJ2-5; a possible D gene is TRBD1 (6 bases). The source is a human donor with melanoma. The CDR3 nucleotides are TGTGCCACCCTCGACAGGCAAGAGACCCAGTACTTC. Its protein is CATLDRQETQYF.